Shown below are 30 T cell receptor beta chains from a single sample sequenced in a study of T-cell memory formation after mild COVID-19. TCRdb fed the 5' RACE reads into MiXCR, producing one record per CDR3 protein. This sample yields 120,000 to 150,000 distinct CDR3 sequences, of which around 14% are seen a single time; around 28% belongs to the top ten. Sample: PBMCs or a T cell subset sorted from them (not recorded which). These receptor sequences come from an adult woman who had mild COVID-19 (a few samples of this study predate the infection). Cell type and time point are not known.

This clonotype was seen more than once but under ten times. This rearrangement joins TRBV24-1 to TRBJ2-1, with D uncertain. V lost 4 bases and J 4 bases, leaving 16 bases between the germline ends. The germline gives CDR1 KGHDR, CDR2 SFDVKD. The CDR3 has 16 residues. Here the CDR3 DNA reads TGTGCCACCAGTGACCCCGGACGGAATCCTTACAATGAGCAGTTCTTC. Its translation is CATSDPGRNPYNEQFF.

There are a few counts of this clonotype. The genes are TRBV20-1 and TRBJ1-2; TRBD1 matches 8 bases. V lost 6 bases to trimming and J lost 1 base; unmatched junction nucleotides: 13. Germline V gene lookup returns CDR1 DFQATT and CDR2 SNEGSKA (reference sequence). The CDR3 extends over 16 amino acids. The DNA for the CDR3 is TGCAGTGCGGAGACAGGGGCGCCCCTACTTAACTATGGCTACACCTTC. It is translated as CSAETGAPLLNYGYTF.

There are a few counts of this clonotype. The chain combines TRBV12-3 or TRBV12-4 with TRBJ2-7, with TRBD1 identical over 10 bases. V shed 5 bases, J shed 5 bases, and the junction held 9 bases outside the gene matches. The CDR3 totals 15 residues. The CDR3 bases are TGTGCCAGCAGTGCCTCTGGGACAGGGGAAGACGAGCAGTACTTC. It codes for CASSASGTGEDEQYF.

V and J are TRBV11-2 and TRBJ2-1; 11 bases align to TRBD2. Germline loops: CDR1 SGHAT, CDR2 FQNNGV. The V segment lost 5 bases and the J segment 2 bases; nucleotides outside the gene matches: 8. The CDR3 contains 17 residues. The CDR3: CASSGLAGQSPYNEQFF. CDR3 bases: TGTGCCAGCAGCGGACTAGCGGGCCAATCCCCCTACAATGAGCAGTTCTTC.

The chain couples TRBV19 to TRBJ2-7; D call uncertain. The V gene's germline CDR1 is LNHDA and CDR2 SQIVND (reference sequence). Trimming stripped 0 bases from V and 3 bases from J, with 6 bases between. CDR3 length: 13 amino acids. CDR3 sequence: CASSIDQSYEQYF. In nucleotides, the CDR3 is TGTGCCAGTAGTATAGATCAGAGCTACGAGCAGTACTTC.

The V gene is TRBV4-1, the J gene TRBJ2-1; D gene ambiguous. The germline CDR1 and CDR2 sequences are MGHRA and YSYEKL. This CDR3 spans 12 amino acids. The V end lost 3 bases, the J end lost 5 bases, and 5 bases lay between the germline ends. DNA for the CDR3: TGCGCCAGCAGCCACCAAAACAATGAGCAGTTCTTC. Protein product: CASSHQNNEQFF.

This sequence joins TRBV3-1 and TRBJ1-5, with D tentatively TRBD1 (5 bases). V shed 0 bases and J shed 7 bases, with 13 bases lying between them. This CDR3 spans 15 amino acids. Germline V gene data show CDR1 as LGHDT and CDR2 as YNNKEL (reference sequence). The CDR3 DNA is TGTGCCAGCAGCCAAGAAGGCAGGGAGAACCAGCCCCAGCATTTT. Translating gives CASSQEGRENQPQHF.

The chain links TRBV5-5 to TRBJ1-6; tentative D call: TRBD1 (5 bases). Trimming left V 1 base short and J 8 bases short, with 22 bases between. The CDR3 is made up of 18 amino acids. Germline V CDR1 and CDR2: SGHKS, YYEKEE (reference sequence). The CDR3: CASSLLYRLALGDSPLHF. The CDR3 region has the DNA TGTGCCAGCAGCTTGTTGTACAGGCTGGCCCTGGGGGATTCACCCCTCCACTTT.

This clonotype was found a few times. The V call is TRBV29-1, the J call TRBJ2-7; D unresolved. CDR1 is SQVTM and CDR2 is ANQGSEA in the germline V gene. The germline V and J ends were trimmed by 3 bases and 4 bases, with 7 bases remaining between them. The CDR3 spans 11 residues. The CDR3 DNA sequence: TGCAGCGTTGACGGTGGATACGAGCAGTACTTC. Encoded protein: CSVDGGYEQYF.

This rearrangement joins TRBV5-1 to TRBJ2-7, with 8 positions matching TRBD1. Trimming took 4 bases from V and 1 from J; bases not matched to a gene: 10. Germline V gene sequence: CDR1 SGHRS, CDR2 YFSETQ. The CDR3 covers 16 residues. The CDR3 region has the DNA TGCGCCAGCAGCACCGGACAGGGATACGAGTCCTACGAGCAGTACTTC. Translating it yields CASSTGQGYESYEQYF.

This clonotype was detected only a few times. V usage is TRBV4-2 and J usage is TRBJ2-3; 7 bases line up with TRBD2. This CDR3 is built from 16 residues. Germline-derived CDR1 and CDR2 are LGHNA and YNFKEQ. The trim removed 4 bases at V and 0 bases at J, leaving 7 bases unmatched. The CDR3 here is CASSRGGPPSTDTQYF. The CDR3 DNA follows: TGTGCCAGCAGCCGGGGGGGTCCACCGAGCACAGATACGCAGTATTTT.

Only a few counts were recorded for this clonotype. The rearrangement joins TRBV2 to TRBJ2-7; D may be TRBD2 (5 bases). This CDR3 is 13 amino acids long. V lost 9 bases and J 0 bases, leaving 12 bases between the germline ends. In germline, CDR1 is SNHLY, CDR2 FYNNEI. CDR3 sequence: CARGGESSYEQYF. The CDR3 bases are TGTGCCAGGGGTGGGGAGAGCTCCTACGAGCAGTACTTC.

This clonotype was found a few times. The V gene is TRBV6-5, the J gene TRBJ2-1; no firm D call. The CDR3 has 15 residues. Germline CDR1 is MNHEY and CDR2 is SVGAGI. Trimming took 0 bases from V and 3 from J, leaving 9 bases between them. DNA of the CDR3: TGTGCCAGCAGTTACTCTGAGACTTACTACAATGAGCAGTTCTTC. Its translation: CASSYSETYYNEQFF.

The chain combines TRBV29-1 with TRBJ2-3, with TRBD2 matching over 11 bases. The CDR3 is made up of 17 amino acids. Germline lookup yields CDR1 SQVTM and CDR2 ANQGSEA. Unmatched junction bases numbered 12, after V lost 3 bases and J lost 4 bases. DNA of the CDR3: TGCAGCGTTGAGAAAGACTCACTAGCGGGAGCTCCAGATACGCAGTATTTT. It codes for CSVEKDSLAGAPDTQYF.

In this sample, this clonotype turned up a few times. J is TRBJ2-2 and V is TRBV6-2 or TRBV6-3; 11 bases line up with TRBD2. Germline values: CDR1 MNHEY, CDR2 SVGEGT. The ends lost 1 base at V and 3 bases at J; junction bases unmatched: 7. CDR3 length equals 18 residues. CDR3 DNA: TGTGCCAGCAGTTACTATAGCGGGAGGGCCTACGACACCGGGGAGCTGTTTTTT. Its translation is CASSYYSGRAYDTGELFF.

This clonotype was seen a handful of times. This chain uses TRBV29-1 with TRBJ2-7; D is undetermined. V shed 4 bases and J shed 1 base, with 14 bases lying between them. There are 14 residues in the CDR3. CDR1 and CDR2 (germline): SQVTM, ANQGSEA. For the CDR3, the DNA is TGCAGCGTTGGTGATGTTGGATTGTCCTACGAGCAGTACTTC. Translation gives CSVGDVGLSYEQYF.

This clonotype came up a few times. The chain is built from TRBV5-1 and TRBJ1-1; possibly TRBD1 for D (5 bases). The germline V gene has CDR1 SGHRS and CDR2 YFSETQ. The CDR3 sequence is 13 residues long. V shed 4 bases and J shed 7 bases, with 14 bases lying between them. The CDR3 DNA sequence: TGCGCCAGCAGCCCTCAGGGCCTCCTTGAAGCTTTCTTT. Protein product: CASSPQGLLEAFF. The full variable domain, completed using reference TRBV5-1 and TRBJ1-1, is KAGVTQTPRYLIKTRGQQVTLSCSPISGHRSVSWYQQTPGQGLQFLFEYFSETQRNKGNFPGRFSGRQFSNSRSEMNVSTLELGDSALYLCASSPQGLLEAFFGQGTRLTVV.

This clonotype showed up just a few times. V and J are TRBV5-6 and TRBJ2-2; D gene uncertain. Germline V gene lookup returns CDR1 SGHDT and CDR2 YYEEEE. This CDR3 spans 15 amino acids. Deletions cut 0 bases from V and 8 bases from J, with 14 bases between. The CDR3 loop is CASSLEMAVRGELFF. The CDR3 DNA reads as TGTGCCAGCAGCTTGGAGATGGCGGTCAGGGGGGAGCTGTTTTTT.

The chain carries TRBV7-3 and TRBJ2-3; 9 bases agree with TRBD1. V shed 7 bases, J shed 2 bases, and the junction held 7 bases outside the gene matches. In germline, CDR1 is SGHTA, CDR2 FQGTGA. This CDR3 is built from 15 residues. In DNA form, the CDR3 reads TGTGCCAGCACCCTGACAGGGGGTAACACAGATACGCAGTATTTT. This translates into CASTLTGGNTDTQYF.

DNA of the CDR3: TGTGCCAGCAGCTCCGGGCTAGCGGTGACCTACGAGCAGTACTTC. It translates to CASSSGLAVTYEQYF. This chain links TRBV5-5 with TRBJ2-7, with TRBD2 identical over 7 bases. Germline-derived CDR1 and CDR2 are SGHKS and YYEKEE (reference sequence). The CDR3 length is 15 residues. Unmatched junction bases numbered 8, after V lost 3 bases and J lost 2 bases.

The chain combines TRBV5-5 with TRBJ2-3, with no clear D. Germline V gene data show CDR1 as SGHKS and CDR2 as YYEKEE (reference sequence). V gave up 2 bases and J gave up 2 bases, with 9 bases separating them. The CDR3 extends over 14 amino acids. The CDR3: CASSFDGDTDTQYF. The CDR3 DNA is TGTGCCAGCAGCTTCGACGGCGACACAGATACGCAGTATTTT. The whole variable domain, filled in from reference TRBV5-5 and TRBJ2-3, reads DAGVTQSPTHLIKTRGQQVTLRCSPISGHKSVSWYQQVLGQGPQFIFQYYEKEERGRGNFPDRFSARQFPNYSSELNVNALLLGDSALYLCASSFDGDTDTQYFGPGTRLTVL.

This clonotype was seen more than once but under ten times. V gene TRBV11-2 combines with J gene TRBJ2-7; the D gene is possibly TRBD1 (5 bases). CDR1 is SGHAT and CDR2 is FQNNGV in the germline V gene. V shed 6 bases and J shed 1 base, with 10 bases lying between them. The CDR3 is 13 residues long. The CDR3 protein is CASSDDSSYEQYF. DNA of the CDR3: TGTGCCAGCAGTGACGACAGTTCCTACGAGCAGTACTTC.

This chain uses TRBV29-1 with TRBJ2-1; D unclear. V gave up 0 bases and J gave up 0 bases, with 12 bases separating them. This CDR3 is built from 16 residues. Germline V CDR1 and CDR2: SQVTM, ANQGSEA. The CDR3 DNA is TGCAGCGTTGAAGATTCCAGGATCAGCTCCTACAATGAGCAGTTCTTC. Translation: CSVEDSRISSYNEQFF.

This chain joins TRBV12-3 or TRBV12-4 and TRBJ1-2, with 12 bases lining up with TRBD1. The V gene end was trimmed by 8 bases and the J gene end by 5 bases; junction bases not matched to a gene: 9. The CDR3 extends over 15 amino acids. DNA for the CDR3: TGTGCCAGCGCGGGACAGGGGGCGATGGGATATGGCTACACCTTC. Amino acids: CASAGQGAMGYGYTF.

J is TRBJ1-1 and V is TRBV5-1; 7 bases fit TRBD1. Trimming at V came to 0 bases and at J to 5 bases, leaving 22 bases not matched to a gene. Germline CDR1 and CDR2: SGHRS and YFSETQ. CDR3 length equals 20 residues. CDR3 coding DNA: TGCGCCAGCAGCTTGGCCGAGGGGACAGAGCTTAACGAGAGCCGGACTGAAGCTTTCTTT. This gives the protein CASSLAEGTELNESRTEAFF.

As for this clonotype: A read error may explain this, as a much larger clone is one base away. The rearrangement uses TRBV12-3 or TRBV12-4 and TRBJ1-1, with TRBD1 as a possible D gene (5 bases). This CDR3 is built from 14 residues. The CDR3 DNA follows: TGTGCCAGCAAACAGGAAAGGGAGAACACTCAAGCTTTCTTT. Protein: CASKQERENTQAFF.

This clonotype was detected ten times or more. CDR3 residues: CATSDLGQDTGELFF. The CDR3, as DNA: TGTGCCACCAGTGATTTAGGGCAGGACACCGGGGAGCTGTTTTTT. The rearrangement links TRBV24-1 to TRBJ2-2; D unclear. The CDR3 contains 15 residues. Germline V gives CDR1 KGHDR, CDR2 SFDVKD. V dropped 1 base and J dropped 3 bases, with 8 bases sitting between them.

This clonotype was recorded at least ten times. The V and J genes are TRBV24-1 and TRBJ2-5; TRBD1 might be the D (6 bases). Germline V gives CDR1 KGHDR, CDR2 SFDVKD. The CDR3 runs 18 residues. The ends were cut back, 5 bases at V and 3 bases at J, with 24 bases in the middle. CDR3 sequence reads: CATSVPAPGTIIEETQYF. In DNA, the CDR3 is TGTGCCACCAGTGTCCCAGCACCCGGGACAATTATTGAAGAGACCCAGTACTTC.

This clonotype was seen repeatedly, ten times or more. The J gene is TRBJ1-1, the V gene TRBV9; a weak D match, TRBD1 (5 bases). This CDR3 has 13 amino acids. The V end lost 0 bases, the J end lost 3 bases, and 6 bases lay between the germline ends. Germline loops: CDR1 SGDLS, CDR2 YYNGEE. As DNA, the CDR3 is TGTGCCAGCAGCGTAGGAGGGGACACTGAAGCTTTCTTT. Translating gives CASSVGGDTEAFF.

The genes are TRBV10-3 and TRBJ2-7; tentative D call: TRBD2 (5 bases). V lost 6 bases and J lost 4, with 16 bases in between. Germline CDR1 ENHRY, CDR2 SYGVKD. The CDR3 runs to 14 residues. CDR3 sequence reads: CAIRRARPPYEQYF. The CDR3 DNA reads as TGTGCCATCAGGCGGGCGAGGCCCCCGTACGAGCAGTACTTC.